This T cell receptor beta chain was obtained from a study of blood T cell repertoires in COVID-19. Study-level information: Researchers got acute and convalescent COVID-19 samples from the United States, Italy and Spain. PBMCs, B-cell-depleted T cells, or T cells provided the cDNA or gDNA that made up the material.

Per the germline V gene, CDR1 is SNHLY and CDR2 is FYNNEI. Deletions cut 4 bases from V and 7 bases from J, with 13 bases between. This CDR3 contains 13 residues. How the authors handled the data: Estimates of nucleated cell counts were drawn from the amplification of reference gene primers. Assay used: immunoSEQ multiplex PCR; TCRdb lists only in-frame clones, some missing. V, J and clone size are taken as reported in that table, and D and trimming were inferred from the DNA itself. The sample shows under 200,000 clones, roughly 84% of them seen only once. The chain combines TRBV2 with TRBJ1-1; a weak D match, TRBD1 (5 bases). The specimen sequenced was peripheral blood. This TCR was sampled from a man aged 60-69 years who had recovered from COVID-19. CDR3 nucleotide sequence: TGTGCCAGCAGTGTCGGAACAGGTAGTGAAGCTTTCTTT. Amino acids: CASSVGTGSEAFF.